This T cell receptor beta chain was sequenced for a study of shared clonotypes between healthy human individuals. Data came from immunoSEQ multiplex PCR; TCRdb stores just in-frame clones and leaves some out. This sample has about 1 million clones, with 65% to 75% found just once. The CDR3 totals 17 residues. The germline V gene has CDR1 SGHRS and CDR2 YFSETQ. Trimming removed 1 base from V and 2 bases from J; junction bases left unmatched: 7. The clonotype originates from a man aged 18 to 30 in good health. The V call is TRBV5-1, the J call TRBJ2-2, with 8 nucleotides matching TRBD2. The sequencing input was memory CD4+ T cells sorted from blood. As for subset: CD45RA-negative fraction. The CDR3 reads CASSLHTLAVNTGELFF. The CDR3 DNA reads TGCGCCAGCAGCTTGCACACACTAGCGGTTAACACCGGGGAGCTGTTTTTT.